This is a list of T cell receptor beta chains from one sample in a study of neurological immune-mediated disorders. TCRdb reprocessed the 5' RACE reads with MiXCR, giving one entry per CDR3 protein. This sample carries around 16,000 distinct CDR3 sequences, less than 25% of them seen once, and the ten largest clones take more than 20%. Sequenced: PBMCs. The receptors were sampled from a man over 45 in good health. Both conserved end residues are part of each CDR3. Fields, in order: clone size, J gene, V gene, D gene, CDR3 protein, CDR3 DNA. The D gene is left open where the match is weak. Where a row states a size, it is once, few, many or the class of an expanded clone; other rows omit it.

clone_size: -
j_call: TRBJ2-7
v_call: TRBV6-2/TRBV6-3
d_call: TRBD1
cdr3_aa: CATGQGTYEQYF
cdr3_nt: TGTGCCACCGGACAGGGAACCTACGAGCAGTACTTC

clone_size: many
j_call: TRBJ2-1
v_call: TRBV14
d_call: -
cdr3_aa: CASSKRERSNEQFF
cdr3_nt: TGTGCCAGCAGTAAACGGGAGCGTAGCAATGAGCAGTTCTTC

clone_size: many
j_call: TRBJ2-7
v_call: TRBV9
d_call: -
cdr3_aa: CASSVGHSLEQYF
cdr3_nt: TGTGCCAGCAGCGTAGGACATTCCCTGGAGCAGTACTTC

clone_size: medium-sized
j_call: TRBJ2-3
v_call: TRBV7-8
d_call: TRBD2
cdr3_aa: CASSFGLAQFDTQYF
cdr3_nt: TGTGCCAGCAGCTTTGGACTAGCGCAGTTCGATACGCAGTATTTT

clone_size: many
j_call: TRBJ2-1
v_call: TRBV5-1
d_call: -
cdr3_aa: CASSWAGLYNEQFF
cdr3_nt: TGCGCCAGCAGCTGGGCTGGCCTTTACAATGAGCAGTTCTTC

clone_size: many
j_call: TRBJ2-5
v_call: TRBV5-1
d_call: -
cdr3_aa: CASSQQLTQYF
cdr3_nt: TGCGCCAGCAGCCAACAATTGACCCAGTACTTC

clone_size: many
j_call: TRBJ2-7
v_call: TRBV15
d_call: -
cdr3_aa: CATSRDRGPWGYEQYF
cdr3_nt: TGTGCCACCAGCAGAGATCGGGGTCCTTGGGGGTACGAGCAGTACTTC

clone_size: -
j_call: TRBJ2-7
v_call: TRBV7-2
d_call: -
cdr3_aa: CASSSGRMSYEQYF
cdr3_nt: TGTGCCAGCAGCTCGGGACGGATGTCCTACGAGCAGTACTTC

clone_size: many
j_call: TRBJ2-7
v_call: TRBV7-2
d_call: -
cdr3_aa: CASSLGTRSYEQYF
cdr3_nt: TGTGCCAGCAGCTTGGGGACGCGCTCCTACGAGCAGTACTTC

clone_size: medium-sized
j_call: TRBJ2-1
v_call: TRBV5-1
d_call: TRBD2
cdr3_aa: CASSSEGLVSYNEQFF
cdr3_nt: TGCGCCAGCAGCTCCGAGGGACTAGTCTCCTACAATGAGCAGTTCTTC

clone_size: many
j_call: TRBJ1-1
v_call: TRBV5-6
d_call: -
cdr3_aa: CASSFSRGNTEAFF
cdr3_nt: TGTGCCAGCAGCTTTTCCCGGGGGAACACTGAAGCTTTCTTT

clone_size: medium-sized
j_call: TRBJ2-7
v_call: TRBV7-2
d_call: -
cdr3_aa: CASSRAPGAPEQYF
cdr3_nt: TGTGCCAGCAGCCGGGCACCGGGAGCGCCCGAGCAGTACTTC

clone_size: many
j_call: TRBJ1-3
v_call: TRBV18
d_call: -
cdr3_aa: CASSPNSGNTIYF
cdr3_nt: TGTGCCAGCTCACCAAACTCTGGAAACACCATATATTTT

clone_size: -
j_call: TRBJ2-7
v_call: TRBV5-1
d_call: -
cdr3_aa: CASSLAGRGYEQYF
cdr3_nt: TGCGCCAGCAGCTTGGCTGGCAGGGGCTACGAGCAGTACTTC

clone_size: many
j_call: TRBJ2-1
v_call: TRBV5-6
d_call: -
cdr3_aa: CASSFTRVLPNEQFF
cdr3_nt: TGTGCCAGCAGCTTCACCCGAGTCCTCCCCAATGAGCAGTTCTTC

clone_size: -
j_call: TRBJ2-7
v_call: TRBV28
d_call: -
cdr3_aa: CASVPAGGHEQYF
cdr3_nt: TGTGCCAGCGTACCAGCGGGTGGCCACGAGCAGTACTTC

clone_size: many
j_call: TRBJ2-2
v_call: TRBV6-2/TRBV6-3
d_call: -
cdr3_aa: CASQEGTVTGELFF
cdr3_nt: TGTGCCAGCCAAGAGGGGACGGTCACCGGGGAGCTGTTTTTT